The clone carrying this T cell receptor beta chain was counted only a few times. CDR3 length: 14 amino acids. CDR1 is WSHSY and CDR2 is SAAADI in the germline V gene. Trimming pared 8 bases from V and 3 bases from J, leaving 15 bases between. MiXCR, applied by TCRdb to the RT-PCR reads, yields one record per CDR3 protein. Counted here are 610,000 or so distinct CDR3 sequences, 14% occurring once; the ten biggest clones make up approximately 10%. The data derive from a study of response to subunit inactivated influenza vaccine. This TCR was recovered from a middle-aged man who received an inactivated influenza vaccine. Material: PBMCs from blood, obtained about 13 days after vaccination. The chain is built from TRBV10-2 and TRBJ2-3; a weak D match, TRBD2 (6 bases). The CDR3 nucleotides read TGCGCCAGCGGGAGGCCTGGGGTAACAGATACGCAGTATTTT. This gives the protein CASGRPGVTDTQYF.